This T cell receptor (beta chain) was captured by sequencing in a study of shared clonotypes between healthy human individuals. Data came from immunoSEQ multiplex PCR; TCRdb stores just in-frame clones and leaves some out. The top ten hold approximately 0.44% of the sample, which has 1.5 million to 1.9 million clones, approximately 98% seen once. Remarks on this clone: Its antigen is unknown.

V gave up 4 bases and J gave up 5 bases, with 11 bases separating them. From germline, CDR1 is SQVTM and CDR2 ANQGSEA. The CDR3 is made up of 13 amino acids. Findings and caveats of the study: Estimated clonotype richness was generally higher in naive than memory subsets.

The sample was naive CD4+ T cells sorted from blood. Subset here: CD45RA+ positively selected. The clonotype originates from a young man in good health. The chain employs TRBV29-1 and TRBJ1-4, with a possible D match to TRBD1 (5 bases). The CDR3 spells CSVGNRGNEKLFF. CDR3 nucleotide sequence: TGCAGCGTTGGAAATAGGGGCAATGAAAAACTGTTTTTT.